This is a list of T cell receptor beta chains from one sample in a study of blood T cell repertoires in COVID-19. Clones were read by immunoSEQ multiplex PCR, and TCRdb kept only the in-frame ones, dropping some. The table includes 250,000 to 350,000 clones, 65% to 85% detected once. Material: peripheral blood. The receptors originated from a person between 65 and 80 years old with COVID-19, enrolled during active disease. The CDR3 runs from the conserved cysteine through the conserved F or W. The order of the fields is clone size, J gene, D gene, V gene, CDR3 protein, CDR3 DNA. D genes are given only for firm matches. Some rows have no size entry. The others give once, few or many, or a class for an expanded clone.

- | TRBJ2-7 | TRBD1 | TRBV6-1 | CASSEVRTGGYEQYF | TGTGCCAGCAGTGAAGTTCGGACAGGGGGGTACGAGCAGTACTTC
- | TRBJ1-4 | TRBD1 | TRBV28 | CASSLLDRANEKLFF | TGTGCCAGCAGCCTCCTGGACAGGGCTAATGAAAAACTGTTTTTT
- | TRBJ2-1 | TRBD2 | TRBV19 | CASTMGLFLANEQFF | TGTGCCAGTACCATGGGACTATTTTTGGCCAATGAGCAGTTCTTC
- | TRBJ1-2 | TRBD1 | TRBV28 | CASDADPGTGNHGYTF | TGTGCCAGCGATGCTGACCCCGGGACAGGGAACCATGGCTACACCTTC
- | TRBJ2-1 | TRBD2 | TRBV7-3 | CASSPGLVAGNEQFF | TGTGCCAGCAGCCCTGGACTAGTAGCGGGCAATGAGCAGTTCTTC
- | TRBJ1-5 | - | TRBV19 | CASSISLNNQPQHF | TGTGCCAGTAGTATTTCCCTTAATAATCAGCCCCAGCATTTT
few | TRBJ2-7 | - | TRBV30 | CAWKDRNYEQYF | TGTGCCTGGAAGGACAGAAACTACGAGCAGTACTTC
- | TRBJ2-3 | - | TRBV5-1 | CASSLAVFPDTQYF | TGCGCCAGCAGCTTGGCGGTTTTTCCAGATACGCAGTATTTT
- | TRBJ2-7 | - | TRBV3-1/TRBV3-2 | CASSQLDTITGSYEQYF | TGTGCCAGCAGCCAACTTGACACAATCACAGGGTCCTACGAGCAGTACTTC
- | TRBJ2-7 | - | TRBV5-6 | CASSIGDWAASSYEQYF | TGTGCCAGCAGCATCGGGGATTGGGCGGCGAGCTCCTACGAGCAGTACTTC
- | TRBJ1-5 | - | TRBV6-5 | CASSLGGEYQPQHF | TGTGCCAGCAGCCTCGGAGGGGAATATCAGCCCCAGCATTTT
- | TRBJ2-5 | TRBD1 | TRBV11-2 | CASSYPGQGETQYF | TGTGCCAGCAGTTACCCGGGACAGGGGGAGACCCAGTACTTC
few | TRBJ2-2 | - | TRBV6-5 | CASSYSRVWGGELFF | TGTGCCAGCAGTTACTCGAGGGTTTGGGGCGGGGAGCTGTTTTTT
few | TRBJ2-1 | - | TRBV28 | CASSTSDFLYNEQFF | TGTGCCAGCAGCACGAGCGATTTCCTCTACAATGAGCAGTTCTTC
once | TRBJ1-3 | - | TRBV7-2 | CASSRGFGGFSGNTIYF | TGTGCCAGCAGTCGAGGGTTCGGGGGATTCTCTGGAAACACCATATATTTT
few | TRBJ1-1 | TRBD1 | TRBV5-5 | CASSLGDREAFF | TGTGCCAGCAGCTTGGGGGACAGGGAAGCTTTCTTT
once | TRBJ2-7 | - | TRBV6-2/TRBV6-3 | CASSPHNLYEQYF | TGTGCCAGCAGCCCCCACAACCTCTACGAGCAGTACTTC
- | TRBJ2-5 | - | TRBV5-1 | CASNSGTPKETQYF | TGCGCCAGCAACTCCGGGACACCAAAAGAGACCCAGTACTTC
- | TRBJ2-5 | TRBD1 | TRBV19 | CASSIRRGRQGDETQYF | TGTGCCAGTAGTATCCGCAGGGGAAGACAGGGAGATGAGACCCAGTACTTC
few | TRBJ1-5 | - | TRBV19 | CASSVRGNNQPQHF | TGTGCCAGTAGTGTAAGAGGAAACAATCAGCCCCAGCATTTT
- | TRBJ2-5 | TRBD2 | TRBV7-9 | CASSSPLGLAGVETQYF | TGTGCCAGCAGCTCACCTTTGGGACTAGCGGGAGTTGAGACCCAGTACTTC
- | TRBJ1-1 | - | TRBV9 | CASSATDMNTEAFF | TGTGCCAGCAGCGCTACTGATATGAACACTGAAGCTTTCTTT
few | TRBJ2-1 | TRBD2 | TRBV5-1 | CASSLGWTSGGYNEQFF | TGCGCCAGCAGCTTGGGGTGGACTAGCGGGGGTTACAATGAGCAGTTCTTC
- | TRBJ1-2 | - | TRBV2 | CASSEWASNYGYTF | TGTGCCAGCAGTGAATGGGCCAGCAACTATGGCTACACCTTC
- | TRBJ1-5 | - | TRBV29-1 | CSVGEGGGPQHF | TGCAGCGTTGGAGAGGGAGGGGGGCCCCAGCATTTT
- | TRBJ2-3 | TRBD1 | TRBV29-1 | CSVRRQGGDTQYF | TGCAGCGTTAGGCGACAGGGTGGCGATACGCAGTATTTT
- | TRBJ1-1 | - | TRBV6-4 | CASSDTDRATEAFF | TGTGCCAGCAGTGACACAGACCGAGCCACTGAAGCTTTCTTT
once | TRBJ2-7 | - | TRBV4-1 | CASSEDPKGTHVCYEQYF | TGCGCCAGCAGCGAAGACCCCAAAGGGACACATGTCTGCTACGAGCAGTACTTC
- | TRBJ1-4 | - | TRBV6-2/TRBV6-3 | CASSRQSWEKLFF | TGTGCCAGCAGTCGACAGTCTTGGGAAAAACTGTTTTTT
- | TRBJ2-1 | - | TRBV24-1 | CATTGGTYNEQFF | TGTGCCACCACAGGAGGTACCTACAATGAGCAGTTCTTC
- | TRBJ2-2 | TRBD1 | TRBV5-8 | CATPRGGQGHSNGGELFF | TGTGCCACCCCCCGAGGGGGACAGGGGCACTCGAACGGCGGGGAGCTGTTTTTT
- | TRBJ2-2 | - | TRBV7-6 | CASSLGTGRVTGELFF | TGTGCCAGCAGCTTAGGGACAGGGAGGGTGACCGGGGAGCTGTTTTTT
- | TRBJ2-3 | - | TRBV7-6 | CASSLVQGGQGDTQYF | TGTGCCAGCAGCTTAGTACAGGGGGGGCAAGGTGATACGCAGTATTTT
few | TRBJ2-7 | - | TRBV14 | CASSQVTYEQYF | TGTGCCAGCAGCCAAGTTACCTACGAGCAGTACTTC
- | TRBJ1-5 | TRBD1 | TRBV7-2 | CASSLWGGTVNQPQHF | TGTGCCAGCAGCTTATGGGGTGGGACAGTAAATCAGCCCCAGCATTTT
- | TRBJ1-2 | TRBD1 | TRBV28 | CASRGTGVWGNYGYTF | TGTGCCAGCAGGGGGACAGGGGTCTGGGGAAACTATGGCTACACCTTC
- | TRBJ1-5 | - | TRBV3-1/TRBV3-2 | CASSHKQGRNYYSNQPQHF | TGTGCCAGCAGCCATAAACAGGGCCGAAACTATTATAGCAATCAGCCCCAGCATTTT
- | TRBJ2-1 | - | TRBV4-3 | CASSQVGRAGNEQFF | TGCGCCAGCAGCCAAGTCGGCAGGGCGGGGAATGAGCAGTTCTTC
- | TRBJ1-2 | - | TRBV2 | CATGGRRTYTF | TGTGCCACCGGGGGTAGGCGGACCTACACCTTC
- | TRBJ2-5 | TRBD1 | TRBV7-2 | CASSGQGYETQYF | TGTGCCAGCAGCGGACAGGGATATGAGACCCAGTACTTC
- | TRBJ1-1 | - | TRBV27 | CASSLSAALRGGNEAFF | TGTGCCAGCAGTTTATCGGCCGCTCTGCGGGGGGGTAATGAAGCTTTCTTT
- | TRBJ1-5 | - | TRBV6-5 | CASRRTDVNQPQHF | TGTGCCAGCAGACGGACAGACGTTAATCAGCCCCAGCATTTT
- | TRBJ1-4 | - | TRBV28 | CASSFRDGINEKLFF | TGTGCCAGCAGTTTTCGAGACGGGATTAATGAAAAACTGTTTTTT